This T cell receptor (beta chain) emerged from a study of shared clonotypes between healthy human individuals. Looking at the study overall: Per donor, three plates held CD4 naive cells, three held CD4 memory, two held CD8 naive and one held CD8 memory.

Data came from immunoSEQ multiplex PCR; TCRdb stores just in-frame clones and leaves some out. The data hold approximately 1.4 million clones, with 95% to 99% observed a single time. Within Nashville, Tennessee resided all donors, each a Caucasian adult. CDR1 and CDR2 (germline): MNHNY, SVGAGI (reference sequence). The CDR3 loop spans 14 amino acids. V lost 4 bases, J lost 0 bases, and 7 bases lay in between. The TCR was taken from a man aged 25-45 years in good health. The sample was naive CD4+ T cells sorted from blood. Subset of the sample: CD45RA+ positively selected. The chain links TRBV6-6 to TRBJ1-5, with D unresolved. The CDR3 DNA follows: TGTGCCAGCAGTTCTCAAACTAGCAATCAGCCCCAGCATTTT. Protein: CASSSQTSNQPQHF.